The present T cell receptor (beta chain) was sequenced within a study of human T cells and chemical hapten exposure. Overall study: Weekly administration of diphenylcyclopropenone to the scalp of patients continued throughout the approximately 24-week study. Study-level findings and limits: Among TCRs, those above 1 in 1000 frequency were unaffected by DPC sensitization.

About this clonotype: Its antigen remains unidentified.

Trimming stripped 4 bases from V and 2 bases from J, with 14 bases between. This CDR3 is built from 14 residues. The germline V gene encodes CDR1 SQVTM and CDR2 ANQGSEA. TCRdb reanalysed the RACE reads using MiXCR and keeps one entry per CDR3 protein. This sample yields roughly 60,000 distinct CDR3 sequences, of which roughly an eighth are seen a single time; around 2.4% belongs to the top ten. Noted time point: patch test 3, about 24 weeks after DPC sensitization. The treatment is: therapeutic diphenylcyclopropenone sensitization with weekly scalp DPC. The gene calls are TRBV29-1 and TRBJ1-1; no firm D call. This sequence originates from a man aged 25 to 40 with alopecia areata. Some clones in this sample may be carry-over from other donors' samples. Specimen: whole blood, collected in connection with sensitization to the hapten diphenylcyclopropenone (DPC). CDR3 in DNA: TGCAGCGTTGTCCAAAGAGGCAGAAACACTGAAGCTTTCTTT. This gives the protein CSVVQRGRNTEAFF.